The 14 T cell receptor beta chains listed next were all sequenced from one sample in a study of cytomegalovirus exposure and HLA in healthy donors. Primers: 60 Vbeta forward and 13 Jbeta reverse. Data came from immunoSEQ multiplex PCR; TCRdb stores just in-frame clones and leaves some out. Among some 85,000 clones listed, 76% were seen once. The sequencing input was PBMCs. The receptors derive from a man in his forties in good health and CMV-seronegative.

V is TRBV19 and J is TRBJ1-5, with 10 bases aligning to TRBD1. V dropped 10 bases and J dropped 0; count of bases not matched to a gene: 9. Per the germline V gene, CDR1 is LNHDA and CDR2 is SQIVND (reference sequence). CDR3 length: 16 residues. CDR3 residues: CATSGQGSYSNQPQHF. CDR3 DNA sequence: TGTGCCACCTCGGGACAGGGGAGTTATAGCAATCAGCCCCAGCATTTT. Together with reference TRBV19 and TRBJ1-5, the CDR3 gives the full variable domain: DGGITQSPKYLFRKEGQNVTLSCEQNLNHDAMYWYRQDPGQGLRLIYYSQIVNDFQKGDIAEGYSVSREKKESFPLTVTSAQKNPTAFYLCATSGQGSYSNQPQHFGDGTRLSIL.

V gene TRBV6-1 combines with J gene TRBJ1-6; D is uncertain. The V and J ends lost 2 bases and 9 bases respectively, with 14 bases between them. This CDR3 region has 15 residues. Germline CDR1 MNHNS, CDR2 SASEGT. The CDR3 region is CASSERHGEPSPLHF. In nucleotides, the CDR3 is TGTGCCAGCAGTGAACGACATGGGGAGCCTTCACCCCTCCACTTT.

V and J are TRBV4-3 and TRBJ2-5; tentative D call: TRBD1 (6 bases). The last part of the DNA fits TRBJ2-7 better; the J call may be wrong. This CDR3 is 16 amino acids long. Germline V gene lookup returns CDR1 LGHNA and CDR2 YSLEER. The CDR3 loop is CASSQDGTPNAYEQYF. The CDR3 DNA is TGCGCCAGCAGCCAAGATGGGACACCCAATGCCTACGAGCAGTACTTC.

V usage is TRBV30 and J usage is TRBJ2-2, with 8 bases identical to TRBD2. V gave up 5 bases and J gave up 6 bases; unmatched junction bases: 8. Germline CDR1 and CDR2: GTSNPN and SVGIG (reference sequence). The CDR3 loop spans 14 amino acids. The CDR3 loop is CAWDISGAAGELFF. CDR3 sequence (DNA): TGTGCCTGGGATATTAGCGGGGCCGCCGGGGAGCTGTTTTTT.

This chain connects TRBV27 to TRBJ1-1; TRBD1 matches at 9 bases. Germline CDR1 reads MNHEY; CDR2 reads SMNVEV (reference sequence). The CDR3 is made up of 16 amino acids. The ends lost 1 base at V and 6 bases at J; junction bases unmatched: 9. CDR3 nucleotides: TGTGCCAGCAGTTTATTGTTGACAGGGGGGACCGCTGAAGCTTTCTTT. Protein sequence: CASSLLLTGGTAEAFF.

This clone has only one observation. The chain joins TRBV6-7 to TRBJ2-5, with TRBD1 matching over 9 bases. TRBV6-7 is an ORF, with its function uncertain. The CDR3 length is 14 residues. V shed 4 bases, J shed 2 bases, and the junction held 2 bases outside the gene matches. The CDR3 region is CASSWGQGQETQYF. The CDR3 region has the DNA TGTGCCAGCAGTTGGGGACAGGGTCAAGAGACCCAGTACTTC.

V is TRBV4-1 and J is TRBJ1-4; 11 positions agree with TRBD1. The ends lost 0 bases at V and 6 bases at J; junction bases unmatched: 9. Germline CDR1 MGHRA, CDR2 YSYEKL. This CDR3 contains 18 residues. CDR3 sequence: CASSQEDRGQVLDEKLFF. CDR3 coding DNA: TGCGCCAGCAGCCAAGAGGACAGGGGGCAAGTGTTGGATGAAAAACTGTTTTTT.

A remark on this clone: Sequence at one end of the junction differs from germline and may be a read error. The chain joins TRBV6-5 to TRBJ2-2, with D possibly being TRBD1 (5 bases). The CDR3 has 16 amino acids. CDR1 MNHEY and CDR2 SVGAGI come from the germline V gene. The CDR3 nucleotides are TGTGCCAGCAGTCACTCGACAGCCGCGAACACCGGGGAGCTGTTTTTT. This gives the protein CASSHSTAANTGELFF.

J is TRBJ1-1 and V is TRBV4-3, with D tentatively TRBD1 (5 bases). Trimming took 0 bases from V and 6 from J, leaving 8 bases between them. The CDR3 is made up of 13 amino acids. CDR1 is LGHNA and CDR2 is YSLEER in the germline V gene. The CDR3 DNA reads TGCGCCAGCAGCCAAGACCCCAGGGCTGAAGCTTTCTTT. Protein product: CASSQDPRAEAFF.

The chain joins TRBV28 to TRBJ1-5; 8 nucleotides match TRBD1. With V trimmed by 6 bases and J by 11 bases, 6 bases remained unmatched. This CDR3 spans 12 amino acids. Germline V gives CDR1 MDHEN, CDR2 SYDVKM. CDR3 nucleotide sequence: TGTGCCAGCAGCCCAGACAGGGGCGCCCAGCATTTT. It specifies CASSPDRGAQHF.

J is TRBJ2-1 and V is TRBV14; possibly TRBD1 for D (6 bases). The germline V gene has CDR1 SGHDN and CDR2 FVKESK. The CDR3 contains 14 residues. V shed 2 bases and J shed 15 bases, with 20 bases lying between them. This CDR3 is CASSQLSGALVPFF. CDR3 DNA sequence: TGTGCCAGCAGCCAACTTTCAGGGGCCCTAGTGCCGTTCTTC. The full variable domain, its missing parts supplied by reference TRBV14 and TRBJ2-1, is EAGVTQFPSHSVIEKGQTVTLRCDPISGHDNLYWYRRVMGKEIKFLLHFVKESKQDESGMPNNRFLAERTGGTYSTLKVQPAELEDSGVYFCASSQLSGALVPFFGPGTRLTVL.

J is TRBJ1-2 and V is TRBV11-2, with a weak D call TRBD1 (6 bases). V gave up 3 bases and J gave up 5 bases, with 13 bases separating them. Germline CDR1 and CDR2: SGHAT and FQNNGV. CDR3 length equals 14 residues. CDR3 loop: CASSLGGREYGYTF. CDR3 DNA sequence: TGTGCCAGCAGCTTGGGGGGGCGCGAGTATGGCTACACCTTC.

The chain has TRBV5-6 and TRBJ1-4; D perhaps matches TRBD1 (6 bases). Germline values: CDR1 SGHDT, CDR2 YYEEEE. The CDR3 is 14 residues long. The V end was cut by 3 bases, the J end by 8 bases, with 14 bases between. The CDR3 is CASSSTGIWEKLFF. DNA for the CDR3: TGTGCCAGCAGCTCCACAGGGATTTGGGAAAAACTGTTTTTT.

This clone was counted once. The genes are TRBV5-4 and TRBJ2-2; D might be TRBD2 (7 bases). Trimming cost V 6 bases and J 3 bases, with 18 bases left between them. Germline values: CDR1 SGHNT, CDR2 YYREEE (reference sequence). The CDR3 extends over 16 amino acids. CDR3 DNA: TGTGCCAGCACCGGTGGGGGGGCCTTTGACACCGGGGAGCTGTTTTTT. Residues: CASTGGGAFDTGELFF.